One TCR beta chain is described in this entry. The data were produced by immunoSEQ multiplex PCR, yet TCRdb's version contains in-frame clones alone and is incomplete. Here the sample spans about 120,000 clones, roughly 92% being singletons. V shed 0 bases, J shed 8 bases, and the junction held 7 bases outside the gene matches. Germline V CDR1 and CDR2: SGHTA, FQGNSA. CDR3 length: 14 residues. The sample is drawn from a study of T cell responses to AZD1222 COVID-19 vaccine. The receptor comes from an adult in good health. The source material was peripheral blood, sampled on day 0 of AZD1222 vaccination. The chain joins TRBV7-2 to TRBJ2-7; TRBD2 aligns across 7 bases. The CDR3, as DNA: TGTGCCAGCAGCTTAGCGGGAGGGCCTCAAAAGCAGTACGTC. Translating it yields CASSLAGGPQKQYV.